This paragraph reports one T cell receptor (beta chain). Its antigen is unknown. This specimen belongs to a study of T cell responses to AZD1222 COVID-19 vaccine. Clones were read by immunoSEQ multiplex PCR, and TCRdb kept only the in-frame ones, dropping some. The table shows 100,000 or so clones, with approximately 84% occurring only once. Germline CDR1 is LNHDA and CDR2 is SQIVND (reference sequence). Trimming removed 5 bases at V and 6 bases at J, with 11 bases between. This CDR3 has 13 amino acids. Study-wide results and limits: Spike was spanned by vaccine-associated CD4 TCRs, with dominance at 160-218 and 743-854. Spike-specific TCRs gained breadth and depth after people received two AZD1222 doses. A mostly white British donor set with more females was recruited, and clonal diversity was possibly underestimated. A reported finding is that nearly half of spike-specific TCRs target unmutated variant regions.

This rearrangement joins TRBV19 to TRBJ1-5, with D unclear. The source of this sequence is an adult in good health. The sequences come from peripheral blood, collected on day 0 of AZD1222 vaccination. This CDR3 reads CASSLTEAQPQHF. CDR3 DNA: TGTGCCAGTAGTCTAACTGAGGCTCAGCCCCAGCATTTT.